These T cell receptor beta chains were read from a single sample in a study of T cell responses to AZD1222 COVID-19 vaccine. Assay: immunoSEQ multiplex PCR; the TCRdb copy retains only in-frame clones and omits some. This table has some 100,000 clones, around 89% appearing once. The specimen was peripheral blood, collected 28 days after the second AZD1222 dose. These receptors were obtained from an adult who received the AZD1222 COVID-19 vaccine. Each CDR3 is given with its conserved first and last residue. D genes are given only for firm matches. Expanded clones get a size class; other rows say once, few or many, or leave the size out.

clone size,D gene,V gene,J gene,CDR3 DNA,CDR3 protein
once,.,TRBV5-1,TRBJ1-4,TGCGCCAGCAGCCGGGGCGGGGCTCCGGCAACTAATGAAAAACTGTTTTTT,CASSRGGAPATNEKLFF
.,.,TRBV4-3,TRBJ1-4,TGCGCCAGCAGCCCAACCGCGGGGCCTAATGAAAAACTGTTTTTT,CASSPTAGPNEKLFF
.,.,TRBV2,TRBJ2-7,TGTGCCAGCAGTGAACAGGGCTACTCCTACGAGCAGTACTTC,CASSEQGYSYEQYF
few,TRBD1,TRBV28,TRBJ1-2,TGTGCCAGCAGTGTCTACAGGGGGCGGGGCCCCCTCAACTATGGCTACACCTTC,CASSVYRGRGPLNYGYTF
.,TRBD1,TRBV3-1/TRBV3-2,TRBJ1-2,TGTGCCAGCAGCCAAGATCTAAGGGGGCTGTATGGCTACACCTTC,CASSQDLRGLYGYTF
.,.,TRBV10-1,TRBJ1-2,TGCGCCAGCAGCCCGGGACGCGAAATATTC,CASSPGREIF
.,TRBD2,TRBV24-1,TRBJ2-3,TGTGCCACCAGTGAAGCGGGAGGCACAGATACGCAGTATTTT,CATSEAGGTDTQYF
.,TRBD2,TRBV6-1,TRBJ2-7,TGTGCCAGCAGTGACCCGGCTAGCGGGAGAGACTACGAGCAGTACTTC,CASSDPASGRDYEQYF
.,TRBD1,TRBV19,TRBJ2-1,TGTGCCAGTACCGTAACCGGGACAGAATACAATGAGCAGTTCTTC,CASTVTGTEYNEQFF
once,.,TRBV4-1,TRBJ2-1,TGCGCCAGCAGCCAAAGGAGTTCCTACAATGAGCAGTTCTTC,CASSQRSSYNEQFF
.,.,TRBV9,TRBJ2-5,TGTGCCAGCAGCCCCCAAGTTATGGAGACCCAGTACTTC,CASSPQVMETQYF
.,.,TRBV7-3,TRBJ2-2,TGTGCCAGCAGCTTTGGGACTGTTAACACCGGGGAGCTGTTTTTT,CASSFGTVNTGELFF
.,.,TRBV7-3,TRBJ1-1,TGTGCCAGCAGCTTAGCGTCCGCGAACACTGAAGCTTTCTTT,CASSLASANTEAFF
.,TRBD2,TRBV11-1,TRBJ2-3,TGTGCCAGCAGCACAGGGACTAGCGGGCACACAGATACGCAGTATTTT,CASSTGTSGHTDTQYF
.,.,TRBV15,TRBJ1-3,TGTGCCACCAGCACCGGAGCTGGAAACACCATATATTTT,CATSTGAGNTIYF
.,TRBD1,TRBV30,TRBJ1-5,TGTGCCTGGAGCATTACAGGGGACAATCAGCCCCAGCATTTT,CAWSITGDNQPQHF
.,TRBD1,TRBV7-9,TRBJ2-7,TGTGCCAGCAGCTATCGGGACAGGGTGATGGAGCAGTACTTC,CASSYRDRVMEQYF